These 2 T cell receptor beta chains share one sample of origin, sequenced in a study of a mutant IDH1 vaccine in newly diagnosed glioma. The repertoire was sequenced with immunoSEQ multiplex PCR; TCRdb's copy has only in-frame clones and lacks some. The sample lists tens of thousands of clones; roughly four fifths were seen once. Their antigens remain unidentified. The sample's time point: week 23, last vaccination. Each dose delivered 300 ug of mutant IDH1 20-mer peptide subcutaneously with imiquimod. The sample consisted of PBMCs, taken from a glioma patient whose treatment included an IDH1 peptide vaccine. These receptors came from a middle-aged man with glioma.

V is TRBV7-9 and J is TRBJ2-5; 8 positions agree with TRBD2. The germline V gene has CDR1 SEHNR and CDR2 FQNEAQ (reference sequence). The CDR3 loop spans 15 amino acids. V shed 5 bases, J shed 2 bases, and the junction held 7 bases outside the gene matches. The CDR3 nucleotides read TGTGCCAGCAGCCCGTTTTCGGGGGGGCAAGAGACCCAGTACTTC. Its protein product is CASSPFSGGQETQYF.

This clone appeared a few times. This chain joins TRBV6-6 and TRBJ2-7, with D uncertain. Per germline, CDR1 MNHNY and CDR2 SVGAGI (reference sequence). The CDR3 spans 15 residues. The V gene lost 2 bases and the J gene lost 0 bases, with 11 bases spanning the gap. CDR3 nucleotide sequence: TGTGCCAGCAGTTACGGACCGAGAAGCTCCTACGAGCAGTACTTC. Translation: CASSYGPRSSYEQYF.